This T cell receptor beta chain derives from a study of T-cell reconstitution after alpha-beta-depleted transplantation in children. The library targeted TCRbeta and was prepared with unique molecular identifiers. TCRdb re-analysed the PCR reads in MiXCR, keeping a single row per CDR3 protein. The sample includes a few hundred thousand distinct CDR3 sequences, 27% of them seen just once. With 0 bases removed from V and 7 bases from J, the gap between germline ends came to 9 bases. Germline values: CDR1 MNHEY, CDR2 SVGAGI. The CDR3 has 14 residues. This TCR came from a boy under two years old with Wiskott-Aldrich syndrome, due to receive a stem cell transplant. V and J are TRBV6-5 and TRBJ1-4; D is unclear. Specimen: PBMCs, collected before TCRalphabeta/CD19-depleted stem cell transplant. CDR3 protein: CASSYSPGIEKLFF. For the CDR3, the DNA is TGTGCCAGCAGTTACTCGCCGGGAATTGAAAAACTGTTTTTT.